Shown below are 4 T cell receptor beta chains from a single sample sequenced in a study of beta chain features in type 1 diabetes listed by TCRdb under 2018. Libraries were built with the immunoSEQ multiplex PCR assay. The entire isolated RNA was reverse transcribed using the High Capacity cDNA Reverse Transcription Kit, and thus expressed TCRB transcripts were sequenced. The table comes from immuneACCESS by way of TCRdb, which keeps in-frame sequences with V and J called. Part of the clones is missing from these tables; in studies checked, under half for an unresolved V gene and the rest for unknown reasons. The sample table shows some 150,000 clones, and roughly 50% are seen once. The ten biggest clones cover around 0.42% of the sample. Sequenced: Tregs from blood. The sample's cell subset or site label is to be understood as: regulatory CD4+ T cells. The receptor set was obtained from a man aged 18-30 years in good health.

A remark on this clone: One end of the junction is discordant with germline, which a read error may explain. CDR3 region: CASSLDRPDRQLF. Written as DNA, the CDR3 is TGTGCCAGCAGCTTAGATAGGCCGGACAGACAACTCTTC. This chain links TRBV7-2 with TRBJ2-7, with a tentative D call TRBD1 (6 bases). Germline CDR1 SGHTA, CDR2 FQGNSA. This CDR3 has 13 amino acids.

The gene calls are TRBV5-5 and TRBJ1-2; 9 bases are a match to TRBD1. After removal of 0 bases from V and 4 bases from J, the junction contained 1 base not matched to a gene. The CDR3 runs 14 residues. Germline V gene data show CDR1 as SGHKS and CDR2 as YYEKEE (reference sequence). This chain's CDR3 is CASSLGGQGYGYTF. As DNA, the CDR3 is TGTGCCAGCAGCTTGGGGGGACAGGGCTATGGCTACACCTTC.

This CDR3 is CASSGIAGYTDTQYF. The DNA of the CDR3 is TGTGCCAGCAGCGGAATAGCGGGGTACACAGATACGCAGTATTTT. The rearrangement uses TRBV7-2 and TRBJ2-3, with 8 bases lining up with TRBD2. Losses at the gene ends were 5 bases for V and 2 bases for J; bases not matched to a gene: 6. This CDR3 has 15 residues. Germline lookup yields CDR1 SGHTA and CDR2 FQGNSA.

Comment on this clone: Relative to the germline gene, one junction end is altered; a read error may explain this. Other DNA variants within this sample encode the same CDR3. The gene calls are TRBV5-6 and TRBJ1-5, with D uncertain. Germline lookup yields CDR1 SGHDT and CDR2 YYEEEE. The CDR3 is 15 amino acids. CDR3 nucleotide sequence: TGCGCCAGCAGCTGGGGTGGAGGCTACAATCAGCCCCAGCATTTT. Protein: CASSWGGGYNQPQHF.